The next 27 T cell receptor beta chains were all read from a single sample in a study of cytomegalovirus exposure and HLA in healthy donors. Primers included in the PCR were 60 Vbeta and 13 Jbeta primers. The repertoire was sequenced with immunoSEQ multiplex PCR; TCRdb's copy has only in-frame clones and lacks some. Counted here are about 82,000 clones, about three quarters occurring once; the ten biggest clones make up almost 8.5%. Source material: PBMCs. These receptors came from a man between 60 and 75 years old in good health and CMV-seronegative.

V is TRBV18 and J is TRBJ1-5, with D perhaps matching TRBD1 (5 bases). CDR1 and CDR2 from the germline V gene are KGHSH and LQKENI. This CDR3 contains 14 residues. V was pared by 6 bases and J by 3 bases, with 12 bases between. The CDR3 coding sequence is TGTGCCAGCTCGCGGGACGGTAACAATCAGCCCCAGCATTTT. Its protein product is CASSRDGNNQPQHF.

V and J are TRBV10-3 and TRBJ2-7, with 11 bases fitting TRBD2. Germline loops: CDR1 ENHRY, CDR2 SYGVKD. This CDR3 comprises 14 residues. Trimming cost V 6 bases and J 7 bases; bases outside gene matches: 8. The CDR3 region is CAIRSSGGAGEQYF. The CDR3 nucleotides are TGTGCCATCAGAAGTAGCGGGGGGGCAGGAGAGCAGTACTTC.

This clone was observed a few times. The gene calls are TRBV5-4 and TRBJ2-3; 7 nucleotides align to TRBD2. The CDR3 runs to 16 residues. CDR1 and CDR2 from the germline V gene are SGHNT and YYREEE (reference sequence). V dropped 4 bases and J dropped 3; count of bases not matched to a gene: 11. The CDR3 reads CASSRERDQGTDTQYF. The CDR3 DNA is TGTGCCAGCAGCCGGGAGCGGGACCAGGGAACAGATACGCAGTATTTT.

DNA for the CDR3: TGTGCCAGCAGTTCCCCCCAAACTAATGAAAAACTGTTTTTT. Protein product: CASSSPQTNEKLFF. The chain is built from TRBV28 and TRBJ1-4; D ambiguous. This CDR3 contains 14 residues. Germline CDR1 and CDR2: MDHEN and SYDVKM. Trimming left V 4 bases short and J 1 base short, with 7 bases between.

In this sample, this clone turned up a few times. The chain recombines TRBV7-2 with TRBJ2-7; 9 positions match TRBD1. Unmatched junction bases numbered 7, after V lost 2 bases and J lost 2 bases. CDR3 length equals 16 residues. In germline, CDR1 is SGHTA, CDR2 FQGNSA. The CDR3 bases are TGTGCCAGCAGCTTAACCGGACAGGGGTGGACCTACGAGCAGTACTTC. It yields the protein CASSLTGQGWTYEQYF.

This clone was seen only a few times. V gene TRBV7-2 combines with J gene TRBJ1-5; no clear D gene. CDR1 is SGHTA, CDR2 FQGNSA, per germline. This CDR3 is built from 13 residues. V was trimmed by 1 base and J by 6 bases, leaving 7 bases between them. This chain's CDR3 is CASSLGARQPQHF. CDR3 DNA sequence: TGTGCCAGCAGCTTAGGCGCCCGTCAGCCCCAGCATTTT.

This clone was seen more than once but under ten times. This sequence joins TRBV19 and TRBJ2-3; the match to TRBD1 covers 7 bases. V shed 3 bases and J 5 bases; nucleotides not matched to a gene: 11. CDR3 length equals 16 residues. Germline V gene lookup returns CDR1 LNHDA and CDR2 SQIVND (reference sequence). CDR3 bases: TGTGCCAGTAGTATTTATGAGGGGGCCGAGGGAGATACGCAGTATTTT. The encoded protein is CASSIYEGAEGDTQYF.

CDR3 in amino acids: CASSPGVAGGNGELFF. The CDR3 DNA sequence: TGTGCCAGCAGTCCCGGGGTTGCGGGGGGGAACGGGGAGCTGTTTTTT. The gene calls are TRBV27 and TRBJ2-2; 9 nucleotides agree with TRBD2. Trimming took 5 bases from V and 7 from J; bases not matched to a gene: 11. The CDR3 runs 16 residues. Germline V gives CDR1 MNHEY, CDR2 SMNVEV (reference sequence).

The chain links TRBV6-1 to TRBJ2-5; possibly TRBD1 for D (5 bases). The CDR3 runs 13 residues. CDR1 and CDR2 from the germline V gene are MNHNS and SASEGT. The V and J ends lost 8 bases and 1 base respectively, with 11 bases between them. For the CDR3, the DNA is TGTGCCAGCTCGTGGGGCGGCCAAGAGACCCAGTACTTC. Translation gives CASSWGGQETQYF.

The V call is TRBV7-2, the J call TRBJ2-3, with D possibly being TRBD1 (6 bases). The CDR3 has 13 amino acids. Trimming shortened V by 5 bases and J by 2 bases, and 8 bases separated the two germline ends. The germline gives CDR1 SGHTA, CDR2 FQGNSA. CDR3 in amino acids: CASSGQTTDTQYF. The CDR3 DNA is TGTGCCAGCAGCGGACAGACCACAGATACGCAGTATTTT.

The chain carries TRBV5-1 and TRBJ2-3, with 9 bases matching TRBD2. The CDR3 has 16 amino acids. V dropped 3 bases and J dropped 0; count of bases not matched to a gene: 5. Germline V gene sequence: CDR1 SGHRS, CDR2 YFSETQ. The CDR3 nucleotides are TGCGCCAGCAGCTCCGGACTAGCGCGAAGCACAGATACGCAGTATTTT. Encoded protein: CASSSGLARSTDTQYF.

The V gene is TRBV19, the J gene TRBJ1-2; the match to TRBD1 covers 7 bases. The germline V gene has CDR1 LNHDA and CDR2 SQIVND (reference sequence). The ends lost 4 bases at V and 2 bases at J; junction bases unmatched: 10. The CDR3 has 16 amino acids. The CDR3 loop is CASSTARDSFNYGYTF. Written as DNA, the CDR3 is TGTGCCAGTAGTACGGCCCGGGACAGCTTCAACTATGGCTACACCTTC.

This clone was observed a handful of times. This chain uses TRBV4-2 with TRBJ2-5; a weak D match, TRBD1 (6 bases). Trimming shortened V by 3 bases and J by 5 bases, and 16 bases separated the two germline ends. The CDR3 extends over 15 amino acids. In germline, CDR1 is LGHNA, CDR2 YNFKEQ. The chain's CDR3 is CASSHPGQGAETQYF. CDR3 bases: TGTGCCAGCAGCCACCCGGGACAAGGGGCCGAGACCCAGTACTTC.

This chain joins TRBV27 and TRBJ2-2; a possible D gene is TRBD2 (6 bases). V lost 6 bases, J lost 3 bases, and 17 bases lay in between. Germline lookup yields CDR1 MNHEY and CDR2 SMNVEV (reference sequence). The length of the CDR3 is 16 residues. In DNA, the CDR3 is TGTGCCAGCAGCCCACGAGGTAGCGGTGACACCGGGGAGCTGTTTTTT. Its protein is CASSPRGSGDTGELFF.

The chain recombines TRBV29-1 with TRBJ2-7; TRBD1 aligns across 10 bases. Germline V gene lookup returns CDR1 SQVTM and CDR2 ANQGSEA. There are 14 residues in the CDR3. With V trimmed by 2 bases and J by 7 bases, 8 bases remained unmatched. CDR3 residues: CSVEPGQGVGEQYF. The CDR3 DNA reads TGCAGCGTTGAACCTGGACAGGGGGTCGGGGAGCAGTACTTC.

This chain connects TRBV5-4 to TRBJ2-7; TRBD1 is a possible D gene (5 bases). The CDR3 is 15 residues long. V lost 4 bases, J lost 0 bases, and 14 bases lay in between. CDR1 and CDR2 (germline): SGHNT, YYREEE (reference sequence). The CDR3 here is CASSPMGPSSYEQYF. The CDR3 DNA sequence: TGTGCCAGCAGCCCCATGGGGCCTAGCTCCTACGAGCAGTACTTC.

Turning to this clone: The same CDR3 is also encoded by other DNA sequences in this sample. This rearrangement joins TRBV9 to TRBJ1-5, with D possibly matching TRBD1 (5 bases). Trimming removed 0 bases at V and 6 bases at J, with 10 bases between. Looked up from germline, CDR1 is SGDLS and CDR2 is YYNGEE. This CDR3 spans 14 amino acids. The CDR3 here is CASSVGGGGQPQHF. In nucleotides, the CDR3 is TGTGCCAGCAGCGTAGGGGGGGGAGGTCAGCCCCAGCATTTT.

The chain joins TRBV7-2 to TRBJ1-1; D is undetermined. This CDR3 contains 13 residues. With 5 bases removed from V and 1 base from J, the gap between germline ends came to 8 bases. Germline V lookup: CDR1 SGHTA, CDR2 FQGNSA. CDR3: CASSNRANTEAFF. The CDR3 nucleotides are TGTGCCAGCAGCAACAGAGCGAACACTGAAGCTTTCTTT.

V and J are TRBV7-6 and TRBJ2-5, with a weak D call TRBD2 (5 bases). The CDR3 runs 15 residues. Trimming cost V 2 bases and J 2 bases, with 12 bases left between them. Germline CDR1 reads SGHVS; CDR2 reads FNYEAQ. CDR3 bases: TGTGCCAGCAGCTTAATGGAGGCTTTTCAAGAGACCCAGTACTTC. Amino acids: CASSLMEAFQETQYF.

This sequence joins TRBV5-1 and TRBJ2-3; tentatively, D is TRBD2 (5 bases). Germline assignment: CDR1 SGHRS and CDR2 YFSETQ. Deletions cut 5 bases from V and 1 base from J, with 8 bases between. The CDR3 is 13 residues long. CDR3 loop: CASSSGGTDTQYF. As DNA, the CDR3 is TGCGCCAGCAGTTCCGGGGGCACAGATACGCAGTATTTT.

The chain employs TRBV19 and TRBJ2-7; the match to TRBD1 covers 10 bases. This CDR3 is built from 12 residues. Per germline, CDR1 LNHDA and CDR2 SQIVND (reference sequence). V shed 8 bases, J shed 8 bases, and the junction held 6 bases outside the gene matches. The CDR3 nucleotides are TGTGCCAGTGGTCGGGACAGGGGTAAGCAGTACTTC. Residues: CASGRDRGKQYF.

V and J are TRBV7-6 and TRBJ1-5, with TRBD1 matching over 7 bases. Germline trimming cut 5 bases from V and 7 bases from J; bases unmatched to any gene: 11. Germline lookup yields CDR1 SGHVS and CDR2 FNYEAQ. This CDR3 is 15 amino acids long. The DNA for the CDR3 is TGTGCCAGCAGCCGCTCGATAGGGGGCGGACAGCCCCAGCATTTT. This gives the protein CASSRSIGGGQPQHF. Full variable domain (remainder filled in from reference TRBV7-6 and TRBJ1-5): GAGVSQSPRYKVTKRGQDVALRCDPISGHVSLYWYRQALGQGPEFLTYFNYEAQQDKSGLPNDRFSAERPEGSISTLTIQRTEQRDSAMYRCASSRSIGGGQPQHFGDGTRLSIL.

This chain joins TRBV4-1 and TRBJ1-2; D unclear. Trimming pared 4 bases from V and 1 base from J, leaving 13 bases between. The CDR3 has 15 residues. CDR1 is MGHRA, CDR2 YSYEKL, per germline. CDR3 sequence (DNA): TGCGCCAGCAGCCTCACTACCGACGGTAACTATGGCTACACCTTC. It yields the protein CASSLTTDGNYGYTF.

This rearrangement joins TRBV4-2 to TRBJ2-3, with 9 bases that match TRBD2. CDR3 length: 16 amino acids. The V gene end was trimmed by 0 bases and the J gene end by 6 bases; junction bases not matched to a gene: 7. CDR1 is LGHNA and CDR2 is YNFKEQ in the germline V gene. CDR3 bases: TGTGCCAGCAGCCAAGATGGCAGCGGGAGGTTGGATACGCAGTATTTT. Protein product: CASSQDGSGRLDTQYF.

V usage is TRBV29-1 and J usage is TRBJ1-5; 7 positions match TRBD1. V lost 6 bases to trimming and J lost 0 bases; unmatched junction nucleotides: 2. CDR3 length: 13 residues. The germline gives CDR1 SQVTM, CDR2 ANQGSEA. The CDR3 DNA reads TGCAGCGTGGGGACAGTTAGCAATCAGCCCCAGCATTTT. It codes for CSVGTVSNQPQHF.

This chain links TRBV19 with TRBJ1-5; maybe TRBD1 (6 bases). The CDR3 contains 14 residues. Deletions cut 3 bases from V and 7 bases from J, with 13 bases between. Per the germline V gene, CDR1 is LNHDA and CDR2 is SQIVND (reference sequence). The CDR3 bases are TGTGCCAGTAGTATTAGGTCTGGGGGCCAGCCCCAGCATTTT. This encodes CASSIRSGGQPQHF.

The chain links TRBV6-1 to TRBJ1-2, with 9 bases lining up with TRBD1. CDR3 length: 14 residues. The V gene end was trimmed by 5 bases and the J gene end by 8 bases; junction bases not matched to a gene: 9. Germline V gene data show CDR1 as MNHNS and CDR2 as SASEGT. CDR3 protein: CASSPSTGGGGYTF. The CDR3 DNA is TGTGCCAGCAGTCCTTCTACAGGGGGCGGAGGCTACACCTTC.